Presented here are 12 T cell receptor beta chains from one specimen sequenced in a study of human T cells and chemical hapten exposure. Documented time point: healthy volunteer bleed at 2 weeks. RNA extraction used unfractionated whole blood as the source of total RNA. MiXCR, applied by TCRdb to the RACE reads, yields one record per CDR3 protein. The table has about 130,000 distinct CDR3 sequences, around 8.2% seen once. The sample comprised whole blood. Receptors were obtained from a male donor in good health. Some clones in this sample may be carry-over from other donors' samples.

This clonotype was picked up a small number of times. This chain links TRBV21-1 with TRBJ2-4; TRBD1 is the table's D call and was not checked against the DNA. TRBV21-1 is a recognized pseudogene. This CDR3 spans 16 amino acids. CDR3 loop: CASSKRGQTAKNIQYF. As DNA, the CDR3 is TGTGCCAGCAGCAAACGGGGACAGACGGCCAAAAACATTCAGTACTTC.

This clonotype has ten or more counts. The chain links TRBV29-1 to TRBJ2-7, with D uncertain. The CDR3 is 13 amino acids. Germline CDR1 SQVTM, CDR2 ANQGSEA. V was cut by 3 bases and J by 0 bases, with 9 bases left in between. The CDR3: CSVETGSSYEQYF. Here the CDR3 DNA reads TGCAGCGTTGAGACCGGGTCCTCCTACGAGCAGTACTTC.

This clonotype has just a few counts. The chain joins TRBV7-2 to TRBJ2-1, with D possibly matching TRBD1 (6 bases). The CDR3 totals 21 residues. CDR1 and CDR2 from the germline V gene are SGHTA and FQGNSA. V lost 0 bases and J 0 bases, leaving 24 bases between the germline ends. CDR3 sequence: CASSLAGEPKADRSSYNEQFF. Here the CDR3 DNA reads TGTGCCAGCAGCTTAGCGGGGGAGCCAAAGGCAGACAGGAGCTCCTACAATGAGCAGTTCTTC.

This chain connects TRBV20-1 to TRBJ1-5; D is undetermined. Trimming stripped 2 bases from V and 3 bases from J, with 17 bases between. The CDR3 has 16 residues. Germline V gene sequence: CDR1 DFQATT, CDR2 SNEGSKA (reference sequence). As DNA, the CDR3 is TGCAGTGCTAGAACAGAGCCCGGGGTTATCAATCAGCCCCAGCATTTT. As protein: CSARTEPGVINQPQHF.

This clonotype was detected only a few times. The chain links TRBV27 to TRBJ2-1; 7 positions agree with TRBD1. V was pared by 5 bases and J by 7 bases, with 2 bases of the junction left unmatched. Germline V gene data show CDR1 as MNHEY and CDR2 as SMNVEV (reference sequence). The CDR3 covers 12 residues. The CDR3 DNA follows: TGTGCCAGCAGTAAACAGGGGAATGAGCAGTTCTTC. It yields the protein CASSKQGNEQFF.

This clonotype was seen repeatedly, ten times or more. The chain has TRBV12-3 or TRBV12-4 and TRBJ2-2, with D possibly being TRBD1 (6 bases). The CDR3 loop spans 15 amino acids. V was shortened by 2 bases and J by 1 base, with 8 bases between the two germline ends. The CDR3 DNA sequence: TGTGCCAGCAGTTTAAGGGGGTGGAACACCGGGGAGCTGTTTTTT. Translated, it gives CASSLRGWNTGELFF.

This clonotype was counted many times. This sequence joins TRBV20-1 and TRBJ2-1; D uncertain. Germline values: CDR1 DFQATT, CDR2 SNEGSKA (reference sequence). The CDR3 extends over 13 amino acids. With 3 bases removed from V and 3 bases from J, the gap between germline ends came to 9 bases. The CDR3 nucleotides read TGCAGTGCTAGGGGGATGGGCTACAATGAGCAGTTCTTC. Its translation: CSARGMGYNEQFF.

This clonotype was observed a few times. The CDR3 here is CASRGVTANTEAFF. The CDR3 DNA is TGTGCCAGCAGGGGGGTTACGGCGAACACTGAAGCTTTCTTT. V and J are TRBV2 and TRBJ1-1; possibly TRBD1 for D (5 bases). There are 14 residues in the CDR3. The germline CDR1 and CDR2 sequences are SNHLY and FYNNEI. V was shortened by 6 bases and J by 1 base, with 12 bases between the two germline ends.

This clonotype was observed many times. The chain joins TRBV20-1 to TRBJ2-2, with a tentative D call TRBD2 (5 bases). Germline assignment: CDR1 DFQATT and CDR2 SNEGSKA (reference sequence). The CDR3 is 14 residues long. Trimming pared 0 bases from V and 3 bases from J, leaving 8 bases between. CDR3 sequence reads: CSARDHGDTGELFF. The CDR3 DNA is TGCAGTGCTAGAGATCACGGGGACACCGGGGAGCTGTTTTTT.

This clonotype was picked up a small number of times. The chain is built from TRBV10-3 and TRBJ2-1, with 8 positions matching TRBD2. After removal of 3 bases from V and 6 bases from J, the junction contained 13 bases not matched to a gene. This CDR3 comprises 17 residues. CDR1 and CDR2 from the germline V gene are ENHRY and SYGVKD. CDR3 bases: TGTGCCATCAGTGACCCGGGGAGCGGGGGTTGGCTCAATGAGCAGTTCTTC. Its protein is CAISDPGSGGWLNEQFF.

The sample holds one count of this clonotype. One end of the junction fails to match germline, which may point to a read error. The chain has TRBV7-6 and TRBJ2-1, with D possibly TRBD2 on 6 matching bases. CDR3 length: 14 residues. CDR1 is SGHVS and CDR2 is FNYEAQ in the germline V gene. The chain's CDR3 is CASSPDGGSNKQFF. The CDR3 nucleotides read TGTGCCAGCAGCCCTGATGGGGGGTCCAATAAGCAGTTCTTC.

Of note for this clonotype: The junction departs from the called germline gene at one end, perhaps through a read error. The gene calls are TRBV6-1 and TRBJ1-2, with D perhaps TRBD1 (5 bases). Germline V lookup: CDR1 MNHNS, CDR2 SASEGT. This CDR3 is built from 14 residues. DNA for the CDR3: TGTGCCAGCAGAGAAGGCCAAGGGGTTCATGGCTACACCTTC. It codes for CASREGQGVHGYTF.